This TCR beta chain comes out of a study of CD4 and CD8 cells across lung adenocarcinoma regions. MiXCR was run by TCRdb on the PCR reads, yielding one entry per CDR3 protein. Among about 11,000 distinct CDR3 sequences listed, roughly 60% were seen once. Samples came from patients with localized non-small cell lung adenocarcinoma. CDR1 and CDR2 from the germline V gene are SSHAT and FNYEAQ (reference sequence). This CDR3 region has 15 residues. As regards this clonotype: A junction boundary mismatches the germline segment, possibly from a read error.

The rearrangement uses TRBV7-7 and TRBJ2-1; D is perhaps TRBD1 (6 bases). The J call may be in error: the DNA end matches TRBJ2-5 better. The clonotype originates from a male donor with lung adenocarcinoma. The CD4 and CD8 labels of this study may be unreliable. Material for sequencing was CD8+ T cells from the margin of a lung tumor. CDR3 DNA: TGTGCTAGCAGCTTAGGACAGCCCGGGAAAGAGACCCAGTACTTC. This gives the protein CASSLGQPGKETQYF.